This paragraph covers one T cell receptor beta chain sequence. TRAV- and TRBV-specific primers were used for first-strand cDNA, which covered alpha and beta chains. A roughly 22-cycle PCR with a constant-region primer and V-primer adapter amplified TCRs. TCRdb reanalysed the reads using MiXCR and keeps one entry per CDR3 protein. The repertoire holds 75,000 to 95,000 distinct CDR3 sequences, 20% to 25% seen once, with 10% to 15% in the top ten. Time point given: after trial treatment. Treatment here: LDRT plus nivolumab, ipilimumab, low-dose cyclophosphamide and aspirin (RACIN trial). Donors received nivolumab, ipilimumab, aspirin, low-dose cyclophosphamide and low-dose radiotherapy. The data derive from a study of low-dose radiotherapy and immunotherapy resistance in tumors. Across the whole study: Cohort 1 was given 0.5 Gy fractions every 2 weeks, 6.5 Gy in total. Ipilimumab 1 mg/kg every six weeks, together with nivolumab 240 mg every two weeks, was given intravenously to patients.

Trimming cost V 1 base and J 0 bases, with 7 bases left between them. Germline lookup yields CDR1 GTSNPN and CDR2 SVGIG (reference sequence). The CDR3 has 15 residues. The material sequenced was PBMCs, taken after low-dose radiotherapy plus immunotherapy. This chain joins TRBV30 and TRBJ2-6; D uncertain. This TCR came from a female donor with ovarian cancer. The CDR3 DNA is TGTGCCTGGAGTGACGGGCCCTCTGGGGCCAACGTCCTGACTTTC. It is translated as CAWSDGPSGANVLTF.